One sample yielded the 6 T cell receptor beta chains listed below, sequenced in a study of CD8 T cells in ankylosing spondylitis. Overall study results and limits: There was a TCR beta motif, made of eight highly homologous variants, that appeared characteristic of ankylosing spondylitis blood.

These TCRs are of unknown antigen specificity. TCRdb redid the calling of the 5' RACE reads with MiXCR, one entry per CDR3 protein. The sample records 200,000 to 250,000 distinct CDR3 sequences, roughly 18% being singletons. Input material: blood, either unsorted or a sorted T cell fraction (not recorded which). All receptors come from a male donor with ankylosing spondylitis.

The rearrangement uses TRBV4-1 and TRBJ2-5; D might be TRBD2 (6 bases). V lost 1 base and J lost 4, with 10 bases in between. From germline, CDR1 is MGHRA and CDR2 YSYEKL. This CDR3 region has 14 residues. The CDR3, as DNA: TGCGCCAGCAGCCAAGCTGGAGGGCCAGAGACCCAGTACTTC. Protein: CASSQAGGPETQYF.

This clonotype occurred a few times. V gene TRBV6-5 combines with J gene TRBJ2-2; the D is unclear. Looked up from germline, CDR1 is MNHEY and CDR2 is SVGAGI. The CDR3 covers 12 residues. V lost 0 bases to trimming and J lost 7 bases, with 3 bases between them. For the CDR3, the DNA is TGTGCCAGCAGTTACTCTTTCGGGGAGCTGTTTTTT. Its translation is CASSYSFGELFF.

The rearrangement joins TRBV30 to TRBJ1-5; no firm D call. The V end was cut by 0 bases, the J end by 5 bases, with 8 bases between. Germline CDR1 is GTSNPN and CDR2 is SVGIG (reference sequence). The CDR3 runs 13 residues. CDR3 in DNA: TGTGCCTGGAGTGTAGCTGGGGATCAGCCCCAGCATTTT. Protein product: CAWSVAGDQPQHF.

This clonotype has at least ten counts. V usage is TRBV29-1 and J usage is TRBJ2-7; a weak D match, TRBD2 (7 bases). Germline lookup yields CDR1 SQVTM and CDR2 ANQGSEA. The CDR3 contains 12 residues. Trimming took off 6 bases at V and 5 bases at J, with 14 bases between the two ends. The CDR3 nucleotides are TGCAGCGTACGAGGGGGGGTTCACGAGCAGTACTTC. It specifies CSVRGGVHEQYF.

This clonotype was seen at least ten times. V gene TRBV11-2 combines with J gene TRBJ2-2; D remains unclear. The ends were cut back, 4 bases at V and 3 bases at J, with 15 bases in the middle. Germline V gene data show CDR1 as SGHAT and CDR2 as FQNNGV. This CDR3 has 16 residues. The CDR3 loop is CASSSIMAVDTGELFF. The CDR3 nucleotides are TGTGCCAGCAGCTCTATTATGGCGGTTGACACCGGGGAGCTGTTTTTT. The complete variable domain, with remaining parts taken from reference TRBV11-2 and TRBJ2-2, reads EAGVAQSPRYKIIEKRQSVAFWCNPISGHATLYWYQQILGQGPKLLIQFQNNGVVDDSQLPKDRFSAERLKGVDSTLKIQPAKLEDSAVYLCASSSIMAVDTGELFFGEGSRLTVL.

This clonotype was seen more than once but under ten times. The chain joins TRBV20-1 to TRBJ2-2; TRBD2 matches at 8 bases. CDR1 DFQATT and CDR2 SNEGSKA come from the germline V gene (reference sequence). CDR3 length equals 16 residues. V lost 3 bases, J lost 1 base, and 7 bases stayed unmatched. Here the CDR3 reads CSASFFTSGNTGELFF. CDR3 nucleotides: TGCAGTGCTAGCTTCTTTACTAGCGGGAACACCGGGGAGCTGTTTTTT.